In this sample, the clone carrying this T cell receptor (beta chain) turned up many times. Antigen specificity is unknown. Germline V CDR1 and CDR2: DFQATT, SNEGSKA (reference sequence). CDR3 size: 15 residues. V shed 0 bases, J shed 8 bases, and the junction held 8 bases outside the gene matches. The data were taken from a study of neurological immune-mediated disorders. Study-wide points: Across subjects, no CDR3 amino acid sequence appeared in expanded clones of more than one subject, a finding that suggested private repertoires in all groups.

Each TCR transcript was tagged with a 10-nucleotide random UMI during 5'RACE. In each sequencing run, over 180 million TCR-beta sequences were generated from 15-18 subjects. TCRdb called the 5' RACE reads again in MiXCR, with one record for every CDR3 protein. This sample has some 60,000 distinct CDR3 sequences, with under 3% found just once. The chain links TRBV20-1 to TRBJ2-1, with 9 bases lining up with TRBD2. Material: PBMCs. The source is a middle-aged man with multiple sclerosis. The CDR3 reads CSARDGGGAWDEQFF. The CDR3 DNA reads TGCAGTGCTAGAGACGGCGGGGGGGCCTGGGATGAGCAGTTCTTC.